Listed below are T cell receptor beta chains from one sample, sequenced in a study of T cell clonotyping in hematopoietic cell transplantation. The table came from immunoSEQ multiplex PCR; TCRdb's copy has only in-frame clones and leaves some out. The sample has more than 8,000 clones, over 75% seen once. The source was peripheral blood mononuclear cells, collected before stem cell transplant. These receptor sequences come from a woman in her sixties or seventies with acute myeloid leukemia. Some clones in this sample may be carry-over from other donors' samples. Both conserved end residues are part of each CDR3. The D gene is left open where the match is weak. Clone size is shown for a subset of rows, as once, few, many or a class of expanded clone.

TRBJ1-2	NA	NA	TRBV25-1	TGTGCCAGCAGTGAATTGGGAGGGGATCTAATGCGGGGCTACACCTTC	CASSELGGDLMRGYTF
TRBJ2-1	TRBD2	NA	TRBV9	TGTGCCAGCAGCCCGAGCGGGACTAGAAATGAGCAGTTCTTC	CASSPSGTRNEQFF
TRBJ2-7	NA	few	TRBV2	TGTGCCAGCAGTGTTAAGCCCCCTGGGCAGTACTTC	CASSVKPPGQYF
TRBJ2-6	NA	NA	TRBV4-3	TGCGCCAGCAGCCAAGACATCAGCTCTGGGGCCAACGTCCTGACTTTC	CASSQDISSGANVLTF
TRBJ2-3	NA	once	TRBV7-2	TGTGCCAGCAGAGTGAGATTTGGAGGGGGAGATACGCAGTATTTT	CASRVRFGGGDTQYF
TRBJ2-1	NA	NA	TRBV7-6	TGTGCCAGCAGCTTTCTGGGTAATGAGCAGTTCTTC	CASSFLGNEQFF
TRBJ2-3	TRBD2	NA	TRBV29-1	TGCAGCGTGCAAATAGGGACTAGCGGGAGCCCCACAGATACGCAGTATTTT	CSVQIGTSGSPTDTQYF
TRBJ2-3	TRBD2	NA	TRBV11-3	TGTGCCAGCAGCTTAGGGACTAGCGGCACAGATACGCAGTATTTT	CASSLGTSGTDTQYF
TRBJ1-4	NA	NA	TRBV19	TGTGCCAGCAGTATGGCAGTTCCGAGCGCGGAAAATAATGAAAAACTGTTTTTT	CASSMAVPSAENNEKLFF
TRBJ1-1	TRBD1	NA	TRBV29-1	TGCAGCGTTGAACGGACAGGGAACACTGAAGCTTTCTTT	CSVERTGNTEAFF
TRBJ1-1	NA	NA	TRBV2	TGTGCCAGCAGACAGGGAGTAGAAGCTTTCTTT	CASRQGVEAFF
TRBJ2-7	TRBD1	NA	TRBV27	TGTGCCAGCAGTTACAGGGGGCGACACGAGCAGTACTTC	CASSYRGRHEQYF
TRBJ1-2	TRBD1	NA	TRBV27	TGTGCCAGCAGACGACAGGGCCCCCTCTATGGCTACACCTTC	CASRRQGPLYGYTF
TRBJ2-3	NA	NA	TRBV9	TGTGCCAGCGGTAGATCCGGGGGAAGGATACCTGGAGATACGCAGTATTTT	CASGRSGGRIPGDTQYF
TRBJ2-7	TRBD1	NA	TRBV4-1	TGCGCCAGCAGCCAAGATTGGGGACAGGGGGCCTACGAGCAGTACTTC	CASSQDWGQGAYEQYF
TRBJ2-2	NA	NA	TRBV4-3	TGCGCCAGCAGCCAAGAGACGGGAGTCCCCACCGGGGAGCTGTTTTTT	CASSQETGVPTGELFF
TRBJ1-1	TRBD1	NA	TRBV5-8	TGTGCCAGCAGCTTGGAAGGGACAGCGAACACTGAAGCTTTCTTT	CASSLEGTANTEAFF
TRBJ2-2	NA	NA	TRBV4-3	TGCGCCAGCAGCCAAACGTACACCGGGGAGCTGTTTTTT	CASSQTYTGELFF
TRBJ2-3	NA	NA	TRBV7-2	TGTGCCAGCAGCTTTTCTACGGCAGATACGCAGTATTTT	CASSFSTADTQYF
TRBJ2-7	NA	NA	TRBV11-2	TGTGCCAGCAGCTCACGTGGCGGTCTTGGAAGCGACTTC	CASSSRGGLGSDF
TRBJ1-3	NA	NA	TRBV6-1	TGTGCCAGCAGTGATGGGGACGGAGGAAACACCATATATTTT	CASSDGDGGNTIYF
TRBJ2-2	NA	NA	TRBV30	TGTGCCTGGAGTGCGGTCAGGGGGGAGCTGTTTTTT	CAWSAVRGELFF
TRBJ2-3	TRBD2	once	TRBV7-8	TGTGCCAGCAGCACTCAGGCGGGTAGCGGGAGTGTGCCTAGCACAGATACGCAGTATTTT	CASSTQAGSGSVPSTDTQYF
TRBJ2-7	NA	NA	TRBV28	TGTGCCAGCACCCCTATCCATTCCTCTGACGAGCAGTACTTC	CASTPIHSSDEQYF
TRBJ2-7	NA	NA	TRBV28	TGTGCCAGCAGTCCAGGAGGGACCTACGAGCAGTACTTC	CASSPGGTYEQYF
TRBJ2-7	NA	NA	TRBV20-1	TGCAGTGCGCAGAGAGACTACGAGCAGTACTTC	CSAQRDYEQYF
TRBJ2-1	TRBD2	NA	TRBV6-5	TGTGCCAGCAGTTACTCGCGACTAGCGGCTCGCTCGGAGCAGTTCTTC	CASSYSRLAARSEQFF
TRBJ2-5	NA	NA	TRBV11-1	TGTGCCAGCAGCTTAGCCCCCGAGGGCCAAGAGACCCAGTACTTC	CASSLAPEGQETQYF
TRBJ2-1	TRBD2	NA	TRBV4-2	TGTGCCAGCAGCCAAGAGGGCGGGAGCTCCTACAATGAGCAGTTCTTC	CASSQEGGSSYNEQFF
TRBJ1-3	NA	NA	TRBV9	TGTGCCAGCAGCGTAAGGGAAACTGGAAACACCATATATTTT	CASSVRETGNTIYF
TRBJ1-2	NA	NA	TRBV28	TGTGCCAGCAGTTTATCCGGAGGGAAGCTCCGTGGCTACACCTTC	CASSLSGGKLRGYTF